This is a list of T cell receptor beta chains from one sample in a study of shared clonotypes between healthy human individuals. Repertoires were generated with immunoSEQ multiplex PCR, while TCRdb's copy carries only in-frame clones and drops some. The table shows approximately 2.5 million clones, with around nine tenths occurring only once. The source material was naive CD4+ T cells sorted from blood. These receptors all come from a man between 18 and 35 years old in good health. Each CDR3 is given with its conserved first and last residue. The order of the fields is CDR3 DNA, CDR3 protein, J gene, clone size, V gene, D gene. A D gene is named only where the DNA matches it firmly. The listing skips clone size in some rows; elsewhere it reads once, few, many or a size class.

CDR3nt: TGTGCCAGCAGTGAAGCGAACACAGCGACAGCCTACGAGCAGTACTTC
CDR3aa: CASSEANTATAYEQYF
j_gene: TRBJ2-7
abundance: -
v_gene: TRBV6-1
d_gene: -

CDR3nt: TGTGCCAGCAGTTACGGACAGGGAAACTACACCTTC
CDR3aa: CASSYGQGNYTF
j_gene: TRBJ1-2
abundance: once
v_gene: TRBV6-6
d_gene: TRBD1

CDR3nt: TGTGCCAGCAGCCCGGCCGAGGACAGGGACACTGAAGCTTTCTTT
CDR3aa: CASSPAEDRDTEAFF
j_gene: TRBJ1-1
abundance: -
v_gene: TRBV6-6
d_gene: TRBD1

CDR3nt: TGTGCCAGCAGCTCCGTAGCGGGGGCTTCCTACGAGCAGTACTTC
CDR3aa: CASSSVAGASYEQYF
j_gene: TRBJ2-7
abundance: once
v_gene: TRBV7-8
d_gene: TRBD2

CDR3nt: TGTGCCAGCAGTTACACAGGGGTGGCTGAAAAACTGTTTTTT
CDR3aa: CASSYTGVAEKLFF
j_gene: TRBJ1-4
abundance: -
v_gene: TRBV6-5
d_gene: TRBD1

CDR3nt: TGCGCCAGCAGCCAAGTGGGACAGGGGCCGTCTAACTATGGCTACACCTTC
CDR3aa: CASSQVGQGPSNYGYTF
j_gene: TRBJ1-2
abundance: -
v_gene: TRBV4-1
d_gene: TRBD1

CDR3nt: TGTGCCAGCAGCTTAGTCGGGACAGGGGGTTCACCCCTCCACTTT
CDR3aa: CASSLVGTGGSPLHF
j_gene: TRBJ1-6
abundance: -
v_gene: TRBV7-2
d_gene: TRBD1

CDR3nt: TGTGCCATCAGTGAGTCGAGGGGCAGCGAGACCCAGTACTTC
CDR3aa: CAISESRGSETQYF
j_gene: TRBJ2-5
abundance: -
v_gene: TRBV10-3
d_gene: -

CDR3nt: TGCAGCGTTGAAGAGGGGCCGAGGGAGACCCAGTACTTC
CDR3aa: CSVEEGPRETQYF
j_gene: TRBJ2-5
abundance: -
v_gene: TRBV29-1
d_gene: -

CDR3nt: TGTGCCAGCAGTGACCCTCCGACAGGCGCCTGGGATGGAAACACCATATATTTT
CDR3aa: CASSDPPTGAWDGNTIYF
j_gene: TRBJ1-3
abundance: -
v_gene: TRBV2
d_gene: -

CDR3nt: TGCGCCAGCAGCCAAGATCAGACGGAGAACACTGAAGCTTTCTTT
CDR3aa: CASSQDQTENTEAFF
j_gene: TRBJ1-1
abundance: -
v_gene: TRBV4-1
d_gene: -

CDR3nt: TGTGCCAGCAGGCCCGGTGAGGGACGCCTCCCGGGGGAGCAGTACTTC
CDR3aa: CASRPGEGRLPGEQYF
j_gene: TRBJ2-7
abundance: -
v_gene: TRBV11-2
d_gene: -

CDR3nt: TGTGCCAGTAGTAGACAGCCCAACCTCTATGGCTACACCTTC
CDR3aa: CASSRQPNLYGYTF
j_gene: TRBJ1-2
abundance: few
v_gene: TRBV19
d_gene: -

CDR3nt: TGTGCCAGCAGCTTATCTCCGGGACTAGCGGGAGGGCCGGAGCAGTTCTTC
CDR3aa: CASSLSPGLAGGPEQFF
j_gene: TRBJ2-1
abundance: -
v_gene: TRBV11-3
d_gene: TRBD2

CDR3nt: TGTGCCAGTGCCCCGGACAGGGATAATTCACCCCTCCACTTT
CDR3aa: CASAPDRDNSPLHF
j_gene: TRBJ1-6
abundance: -
v_gene: TRBV28
d_gene: TRBD1

CDR3nt: TGTGCCAGCTCAAGGGACCGATTTTACGAGCAGTACTTC
CDR3aa: CASSRDRFYEQYF
j_gene: TRBJ2-7
abundance: -
v_gene: TRBV18
d_gene: -

CDR3nt: TGTGCCAGTAGTATAGATTCCTCGACGGTTGTCGGCTACACCTTC
CDR3aa: CASSIDSSTVVGYTF
j_gene: TRBJ1-2
abundance: -
v_gene: TRBV19
d_gene: -

CDR3nt: TGTGCCAGCAGCTTAGCTGGCAGGGGAGTGGCAGATACGCAGTATTTT
CDR3aa: CASSLAGRGVADTQYF
j_gene: TRBJ2-3
abundance: -
v_gene: TRBV7-9
d_gene: -

CDR3nt: TGTGCCAGCAGTCCGCCCAGAATAGGAACGGGGGAGACCCAGTACTTC
CDR3aa: CASSPPRIGTGETQYF
j_gene: TRBJ2-5
abundance: once
v_gene: TRBV2
d_gene: -

CDR3nt: TGTGCCAGTGAAGTGCGGGGATCAGTCACCTCTGGGGCCAACGTCCTGACTTTC
CDR3aa: CASEVRGSVTSGANVLTF
j_gene: TRBJ2-6
abundance: -
v_gene: TRBV19
d_gene: -

CDR3nt: TGTGCCAGCAGCTTAGACAGGGGTTCCTACAATGAGCAGTTCTTC
CDR3aa: CASSLDRGSYNEQFF
j_gene: TRBJ2-1
abundance: -
v_gene: TRBV5-4
d_gene: TRBD1